The 25 T cell receptor beta chains in this list originate from one sample, sequenced in a study of response to subunit inactivated influenza vaccine. Via MiXCR, TCRdb re-called the RT-PCR reads, giving one row per CDR3 protein. The sample yields about 520,000 distinct CDR3 sequences, about 25% seen once. This sample comprised CD4+ T cells sorted from PBMCs, obtained roughly 5 days after vaccination. These receptor sequences come from a man in his fifties who received an inactivated influenza vaccine.

This clonotype was seen a handful of times. The V and J genes are TRBV2 and TRBJ1-6; no definite D call. The CDR3 extends over 12 amino acids. From germline, CDR1 is SNHLY and CDR2 FYNNEI. Between the trimmed V and J ends, which lost 7 bases and 7 bases, there was a span of 8 bases. CDR3 region: CASTVTNSPLHF. The DNA for the CDR3 is TGTGCCAGCACTGTGACGAATTCACCCCTCCACTTT.

V gene TRBV12-3 or TRBV12-4 combines with J gene TRBJ1-5; TRBD1 agrees at 8 bases. V gave up 7 bases and J gave up 2 bases; unmatched junction bases: 4. The CDR3 totals 14 residues. In DNA form, the CDR3 reads TGTGCCAGCACCCAGGGGGCGGGCAATCAGCCCCAGCATTTT. This gives the protein CASTQGAGNQPQHF.

The rearrangement uses TRBV24-1 and TRBJ1-2; D is unclear. The CDR3 has 14 residues. From germline, CDR1 is KGHDR and CDR2 SFDVKD. Trimming removed 0 bases at V and 4 bases at J, with 8 bases between. CDR3 in amino acids: CATSDLYSAYGYTF. CDR3 DNA: TGTGCCACCAGTGATTTGTACAGTGCCTATGGCTACACCTTC.

In DNA form, the CDR3 reads TGTGCCAGCAGCTTGGGCTCCGCCCACTCTAGCACAGATACGCAGTATTTT. This sequence encodes CASSLGSAHSSTDTQYF. The J gene is TRBJ2-3, the V gene TRBV7-2; D gene unclear. Germline-derived CDR1 and CDR2 are SGHTA and FQGNSA. This CDR3 contains 17 residues. V was shortened by 3 bases and J by 0 bases, with 16 bases between the two germline ends.

This clonotype was found a few times. The gene calls are TRBV6-1 and TRBJ2-1; 10 bases are shared with TRBD1. This CDR3 has 14 amino acids. Losses at the gene ends were 6 bases for V and 8 bases for J; bases not matched to a gene: 7. Germline V CDR1 and CDR2: MNHNS, SASEGT. This CDR3 reads CASRRTGGADEQFF. CDR3 nucleotides: TGTGCCAGCAGGAGGACAGGGGGGGCAGATGAGCAGTTCTTC.

The chain joins TRBV20-1 to TRBJ1-5; possibly TRBD1 for D (6 bases). CDR3 length equals 14 residues. Germline CDR1 is DFQATT and CDR2 is SNEGSKA (reference sequence). V lost 2 bases and J 5 bases, leaving 13 bases between the germline ends. CDR3 in DNA: TGCAGTGCTAGATCCCGGACAGATTATCAGCCCCAGCATTTT. Translation: CSARSRTDYQPQHF.

This clonotype was detected only a few times. V gene TRBV5-1 combines with J gene TRBJ2-5, with TRBD2 identical over 7 bases. The CDR3 contains 14 residues. The V segment lost 5 bases and the J segment 2 bases; nucleotides outside the gene matches: 6. Germline CDR1 is SGHRS and CDR2 is YFSETQ. The DNA of the CDR3 is TGCGCCAGCAGACGAACGGGACTACAAGAGACCCAGTACTTC. It codes for CASRRTGLQETQYF.

A few counts support this clonotype. The chain uses TRBV20-1 and TRBJ2-3; 9 bases map to TRBD2. The germline V gene has CDR1 DFQATT and CDR2 SNEGSKA (reference sequence). V shed 3 bases, J shed 5 bases, and the junction held 3 bases outside the gene matches. The CDR3 length is 13 residues. The CDR3 loop reads CSASLAGVDTQYF. CDR3 nucleotides: TGCAGTGCTAGTTTAGCGGGAGTAGATACGCAGTATTTT.

This clonotype was seen only a few times. The rearrangement joins TRBV7-2 to TRBJ2-5; TRBD1 or TRBD2 may be the D gene (5 bases each). CDR3 length: 15 residues. Between the trimmed V and J ends, which lost 5 bases and 4 bases, there was a span of 17 bases. Germline-derived CDR1 and CDR2 are SGHTA and FQGNSA. The CDR3 loop reads CASSRIKRGGETQYF. The CDR3 DNA reads as TGTGCCAGCAGCCGGATAAAACGGGGCGGAGAGACCCAGTACTTC.

This clonotype has more than one count but fewer than ten. This sequence joins TRBV12-3 or TRBV12-4 and TRBJ2-7; no clear D. V lost 0 bases and J 6 bases, leaving 12 bases between the germline ends. The CDR3 covers 14 residues. The CDR3 loop is CASSLASEITEQYF. The CDR3 region has the DNA TGTGCCAGCAGTTTAGCGTCTGAAATCACCGAGCAGTACTTC.

V and J are TRBV29-1 and TRBJ2-4; 9 bases line up with TRBD1. Germline V lookup: CDR1 SQVTM, CDR2 ANQGSEA. V dropped 6 bases and J dropped 8; count of bases not matched to a gene: 5. This CDR3 region has 12 residues. The CDR3 loop is CSVGQGTDIQYF. CDR3 nucleotide sequence: TGCAGCGTGGGACAGGGAACGGACATTCAGTACTTC.

V gene TRBV7-9 combines with J gene TRBJ2-7; 8 nucleotides agree with TRBD2. With 5 bases clipped from V and 1 base from J, the junction kept 7 bases outside the gene matches. The CDR3 contains 15 residues. Germline V gene lookup returns CDR1 SEHNR and CDR2 FQNEAQ (reference sequence). CDR3 amino acids: CASSAPGGRSYEQYF. The DNA for the CDR3 is TGTGCCAGCAGCGCTCCAGGCGGGAGGTCCTACGAGCAGTACTTC.

The chain links TRBV20-1 to TRBJ2-5; tentatively, D is TRBD2 (6 bases). The CDR3 runs to 16 residues. CDR1 is DFQATT and CDR2 is SNEGSKA in the germline V gene (reference sequence). V lost 3 bases and J 2 bases, leaving 19 bases between the germline ends. In DNA, the CDR3 is TGCAGTGCTAGGATGGGTTTGCAGGCGGGACAAGAGACCCAGTACTTC. Translating it yields CSARMGLQAGQETQYF.

This rearrangement joins TRBV20-1 to TRBJ2-7; D perhaps matches TRBD1 (6 bases). The CDR3 runs to 12 residues. The germline CDR1 and CDR2 sequences are DFQATT and SNEGSKA (reference sequence). V was shortened by 6 bases and J by 3 bases, with 12 bases between the two germline ends. The CDR3 reads CSARDNNYEQYF. The CDR3, as DNA: TGCAGTGCAAGGGACAACAACTACGAGCAGTACTTC.

This sequence joins TRBV20-1 and TRBJ2-7, with 7 bases identical to TRBD2. The CDR3 length is 14 residues. Germline-derived CDR1 and CDR2 are DFQATT and SNEGSKA (reference sequence). V shed 3 bases and J 0 bases; nucleotides not matched to a gene: 5. The DNA of the CDR3 is TGCAGTGCTAGGTCCGGGGGGAACTCCTACGAGCAGTACTTC. Translation: CSARSGGNSYEQYF.

This clonotype appeared a few times. CDR3 amino acids: CASSQGWSGANVLTF. The CDR3 nucleotides are TGCGCCAGCAGCCAAGGTTGGTCTGGGGCCAACGTCCTGACTTTC. This chain links TRBV4-3 with TRBJ2-6; the D is unclear. Germline CDR1 LGHNA, CDR2 YSLEER. Trimming left V 1 base short and J 1 base short, with 5 bases between. There are 15 residues in the CDR3.

The rearrangement joins TRBV7-2 to TRBJ2-3; 13 bases line up with TRBD2. The V segment lost 1 base and the J segment 5 bases; nucleotides outside the gene matches: 3. The CDR3 length is 16 residues. Germline V gives CDR1 SGHTA, CDR2 FQGNSA. CDR3 sequence: CASSLVLAGGRDTQYF. The DNA of the CDR3 is TGTGCCAGCAGCTTAGTACTAGCGGGGGGGCGAGATACGCAGTATTTT.

The chain couples TRBV9 to TRBJ2-2; 8 bases align to TRBD1. Germline CDR1 reads SGDLS; CDR2 reads YYNGEE. The CDR3 is made up of 15 amino acids. The V and J ends lost 4 bases and 12 bases, in that order; junction bases with no gene match: 14. The DNA for the CDR3 is TGTGCCAGCAGCACGACCCCGGGACAGGACGTGAAGCTGTTTTTT. This encodes CASSTTPGQDVKLFF.

A few counts support this clonotype. The chain uses TRBV20-1 and TRBJ2-1; either TRBD1 or TRBD2 may supply D (6 bases each). The CDR3 runs 14 residues. V was clipped by 2 bases and J by 0 bases, with 8 bases between them. CDR1 is DFQATT and CDR2 is SNEGSKA in the germline V gene (reference sequence). The CDR3 here is CSARKGGSYNEQFF. CDR3 in DNA: TGCAGTGCTAGAAAGGGGGGCTCCTACAATGAGCAGTTCTTC.

This clonotype was seen a handful of times. CDR3 sequence: CASSFFGQGYEQYF. As DNA, the CDR3 is TGTGCCAGCAGTTTTTTCGGACAGGGCTACGAGCAGTACTTC. The chain employs TRBV28 and TRBJ2-7; 8 bases agree with TRBD1. Germline V gene sequence: CDR1 MDHEN, CDR2 SYDVKM. The CDR3 is made up of 14 amino acids. With V trimmed by 3 bases and J by 3 bases, 4 bases remained unmatched.

The chain combines TRBV6-1 with TRBJ2-3; a weak D match, TRBD2 (6 bases). Germline V gives CDR1 MNHNS, CDR2 SASEGT. V dropped 6 bases and J dropped 2 bases, with 12 bases sitting between them. The CDR3 has 14 amino acids. The CDR3 protein is CASRPRRDTDTQYF. CDR3 sequence (DNA): TGTGCCAGCAGACCCCGGAGGGACACAGATACGCAGTATTTT.

There are a few counts of this clonotype. This rearrangement joins TRBV7-2 to TRBJ2-1; D may correspond to TRBD1 or TRBD2 (6 bases each). Germline V gives CDR1 SGHTA, CDR2 FQGNSA. The CDR3 covers 14 residues. V was clipped by 7 bases and J by 5 bases, with 15 bases between them. CDR3 sequence (DNA): TGTGCCAGCAACGTCGGGGGCCTTGACAATGAGCAGTTCTTC. Amino acids: CASNVGGLDNEQFF. Supplemented by reference TRBV7-2 and TRBJ2-1, the full variable domain reads GAGVSQSPSNKVTEKGKDVELRCDPISGHTALYWYRQSLGQGLEFLIYFQGNSAPDKSGLPSDRFSAERTGGSVSTLTIQRTQQEDSAVYLCASNVGGLDNEQFFGPGTRLTVL.

The chain combines TRBV9 with TRBJ2-7; perhaps TRBD2 as D (5 bases). The CDR3 runs to 13 residues. Germline V lookup: CDR1 SGDLS, CDR2 YYNGEE. The ends were cut back, 0 bases at V and 6 bases at J, with 10 bases in the middle. As DNA, the CDR3 is TGTGCCAGCAGCGTAGCTGGAGGAGCCGAGCAGTACTTC. Translating gives CASSVAGGAEQYF.

This clonotype has a handful of counts. The chain has TRBV6-2 or TRBV6-3 and TRBJ1-5; maybe TRBD1 (6 bases). CDR3 length: 12 residues. The germline CDR1 and CDR2 sequences are MNHEY and SVGEGT. The V gene lost 9 bases and the J gene lost 6 bases, with 12 bases spanning the gap. The CDR3 region is CASRTGLQPQHF. DNA of the CDR3: TGTGCCAGTAGAACAGGGCTTCAGCCCCAGCATTTT.

Only a few counts were recorded for this clonotype. V is TRBV20-1 and J is TRBJ2-3, with TRBD2 identical over 11 bases. V lost 1 base to trimming and J lost 4 bases; unmatched junction nucleotides: 4. The CDR3 consists of 15 residues. Germline V gene sequence: CDR1 DFQATT, CDR2 SNEGSKA (reference sequence). CDR3 bases: TGCAGTGCTAGAGTCCCTAGCGGGGGGTCAGATACGCAGTATTTT. Amino acid sequence: CSARVPSGGSDTQYF.